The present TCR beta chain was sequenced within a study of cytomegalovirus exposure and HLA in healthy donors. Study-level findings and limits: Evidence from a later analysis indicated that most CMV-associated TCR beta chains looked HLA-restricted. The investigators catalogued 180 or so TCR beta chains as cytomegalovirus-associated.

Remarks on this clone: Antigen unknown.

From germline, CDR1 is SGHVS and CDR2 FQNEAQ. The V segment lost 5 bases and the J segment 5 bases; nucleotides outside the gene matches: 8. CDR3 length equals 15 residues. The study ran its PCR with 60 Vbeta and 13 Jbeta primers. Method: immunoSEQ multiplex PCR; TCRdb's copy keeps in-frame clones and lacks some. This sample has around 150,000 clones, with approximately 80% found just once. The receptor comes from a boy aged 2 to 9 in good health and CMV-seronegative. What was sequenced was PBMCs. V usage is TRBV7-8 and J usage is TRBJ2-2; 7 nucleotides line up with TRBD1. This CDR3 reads CASSRRDRPTGELFF. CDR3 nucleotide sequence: TGTGCCAGCAGCCGAAGGGACAGACCGACCGGGGAGCTGTTTTTT.